A selection of T cell receptor beta chains follows, all from one sample in a study of beta chain features in type 1 diabetes. Profiled with immunoSEQ multiplex PCR; TCRdb holds only in-frame clones, not every one. The sample lists more than 350,000 clones; roughly 10% were seen once. Sequencing used naive CD4+ T cells from blood. These TCRs come from a woman aged 18 to 35 in good health. Each CDR3 is given with its conserved first and last residue.

j_gene | v_gene | CDR3aa
TRBJ2-5 | TRBV7-8 | CASSPERLADQETQYF
TRBJ1-1 | TRBV7-6 | CASSPDPSRGNTEAFF
TRBJ1-4 | TRBV19 | CASSVTRDEGKLFF
TRBJ2-1 | TRBV23-1 | CASGGTYGLAEIYNEQFF
TRBJ2-5 | TRBV20-1 | CSASLSETQYF
TRBJ2-5 | TRBV6-6 | CASSYQRMFETQYF
TRBJ1-6 | TRBV4-2 | CASSQDVSGVGSPLHF
TRBJ1-2 | TRBV4-3 | CASSQTATGHYGYTF
TRBJ1-1 | TRBV18 | CASSQMEGVYTEAFF
TRBJ2-1 | TRBV28 | CASSDPGQGGFEQFF
TRBJ1-4 | TRBV25-1 | CASSAYSGGSTNEKLFF
TRBJ2-2 | TRBV7-2 | CASRRRQAGELFF
TRBJ2-3 | TRBV18 | CASSPQDTQYF
TRBJ1-6 | TRBV28 | CASTPGRYSPLHF
TRBJ2-5 | TRBV6-5 | CASSYRVQTQETQYF
TRBJ2-7 | TRBV4-3 | CASSQEQGALYEQYF
TRBJ2-3 | TRBV9 | CASSVGTSGYTDTQYF
TRBJ2-5 | TRBV7-6 | CASSTRGETQYF
TRBJ2-1 | TRBV7-9 | CASSLVSVDEQFF
TRBJ1-2 | TRBV10-3 | CAIMLGGAGGYTF
TRBJ1-1 | TRBV5-1 | CASSSPDRGDTEAFF
TRBJ1-4 | TRBV7-9 | CASSLSRGSTNEKLFF
TRBJ2-3 | TRBV2 | CASSEGDRGSADTQYF
TRBJ2-7 | TRBV27 | CASSLGSGVSSYEQYF
TRBJ2-5 | TRBV5-1 | CASSLDSRETQYF
TRBJ2-1 | TRBV20-1 | CSAVSNEQFF
TRBJ2-4 | TRBV5-6 | CASSLWRARGLAKNIQYF
TRBJ2-1 | TRBV5-1 | CASSFDAGGPDNEQFF
TRBJ1-1 | TRBV29-1 | CSVAPHAGIEAFF
TRBJ1-2 | TRBV4-2 | CASSQDLRSGGYTF
TRBJ2-7 | TRBV15 | CATSRAPTGRYEQYF
TRBJ1-2 | TRBV5-4 | CASSLESGYGYTF
TRBJ2-1 | TRBV6-1 | CASRERTGRSYNEQFF
TRBJ2-5 | TRBV2 | CASRRSLVPTAGTQYF
TRBJ1-5 | TRBV7-9 | CASSLLEGQPQHF
TRBJ2-7 | TRBV18 | CASSPTSSYEQYF
TRBJ2-5 | TRBV30 | CAWSVGETQYF
TRBJ2-3 | TRBV4-3 | CASSARSTDTQYF
TRBJ2-1 | TRBV7-9 | CASSLGSFSGRADNEQFF
TRBJ2-7 | TRBV27 | CATRMDWLGEQYF
TRBJ2-1 | TRBV7-9 | CASSLYLGTSYNEQFF
TRBJ2-7 | TRBV13 | CATASGSYEQYF
TRBJ2-5 | TRBV4-1 | CASSKASGREETQYF
TRBJ2-4 | TRBV11-3 | CASRPVREDKNIQYF
TRBJ2-1 | TRBV5-1 | CASSSGSPYNEQFF
TRBJ2-2 | TRBV7-9 | CSGTGELFF
TRBJ1-1 | TRBV30 | CAWMGTGFSSAFF
TRBJ1-4 | TRBV2 | CACRQGGEKLFF
TRBJ1-2 | TRBV2 | CASSDEGVGGYTF
TRBJ2-5 | TRBV7-3 | CASSFLAQETQYF
TRBJ2-3 | TRBV4-1 | CASSQEDRVDTQYF
TRBJ2-3 | TRBV9 | CASSPAAPGHTQYF
TRBJ1-5 | TRBV30 | CAWKGRNQPQHF
TRBJ2-4 | TRBV4-1 | CASSQVFRSGNIQYF
TRBJ2-7 | TRBV14 | CASSQYRGKPYEQYF